This entry lists 15 T cell receptor beta chains sequenced from one sample in a study of blood T cell repertoires in COVID-19 (dated by TCRdb to 2019 to 2021). The library was made by the immunoSEQ multiplex PCR assay. TCRdb took this table from immuneACCESS and kept in-frame rearrangements with V and J called. Such tables lack part of the clones; where checked against another copy, unresolved V genes explain under half of the gap, and the rest is unexplained. This sample gives about 230,000 clones in total; 65% to 85% of them show up just once. Jointly, the top ten make up 27% of the sample. Sequenced input: peripheral blood. These TCRs come from a man aged 40-49 years with acute or convalescent COVID-19.

The chain has TRBV5-1 and TRBJ2-3; 8 bases match TRBD1. Germline-derived CDR1 and CDR2 are SGHRS and YFSETQ. The CDR3 totals 15 residues. The ends lost 2 bases at V and 5 bases at J; junction bases unmatched: 7. Here the CDR3 DNA reads TGCGCCAGCAGCTTTGCCGCTACAGGGGGAGATACGCAGTATTTT. Its translation: CASSFAATGGDTQYF.

A few counts support this clone. The chain has TRBV6-5 and TRBJ1-3; D remains unclear. This CDR3 spans 16 amino acids. Germline V gene lookup returns CDR1 MNHEY and CDR2 SVGAGI. The germline V and J ends were trimmed by 2 bases and 2 bases, with 13 bases remaining between them. The CDR3: CASSYRGREPGNTIYF. In DNA, the CDR3 is TGTGCCAGCAGTTACCGGGGAAGAGAGCCTGGAAACACCATATATTTT.

The chain carries TRBV20-1 and TRBJ2-1; TRBD1 aligns across 8 bases. Germline V gives CDR1 DFQATT, CDR2 SNEGSKA (reference sequence). The CDR3 is 15 residues long. With V trimmed by 3 bases and J by 10 bases, 14 bases remained unmatched. This CDR3 is CSASDRGQGPPEQFF. CDR3 in DNA: TGCAGTGCTAGTGATCGAGGACAGGGTCCTCCGGAGCAGTTCTTC.

J is TRBJ1-5 and V is TRBV2; D unclear. The CDR3 runs to 18 residues. Germline CDR1 SNHLY, CDR2 FYNNEI. With 3 bases removed from V and 10 bases from J, the gap between germline ends came to 28 bases. Written as DNA, the CDR3 is TGTGCCAGCAGTGAGGGTGACTCGAGATCGGCCTCTTACTTTCCCCAGCATTTT. This translates into CASSEGDSRSASYFPQHF.

The gene calls are TRBV28 and TRBJ1-1; D not resolved. Trimming cost V 3 bases and J 0 bases, with 8 bases left between them. Germline CDR1 MDHEN, CDR2 SYDVKM. The CDR3 contains 14 residues. The CDR3 region is CASSFYSMNTEAFF. The CDR3 region has the DNA TGTGCCAGCAGTTTTTACAGCATGAACACTGAAGCTTTCTTT.

V and J are TRBV11-1 and TRBJ1-3; possible D gene TRBD1, 5 bases. V was pared by 5 bases and J by 5 bases, with 19 bases between. The CDR3 loop spans 16 amino acids. The germline V gene encodes CDR1 SGHAT and CDR2 FQDESV (reference sequence). The CDR3 sequence is CASSPWRGRARNTIYF. The CDR3, as DNA: TGTGCCAGCAGCCCGTGGAGGGGACGGGCCCGAAACACCATATATTTT.

V usage is TRBV12-3 or TRBV12-4 and J usage is TRBJ1-1; TRBD1 agrees at 7 bases. The CDR3 extends over 13 amino acids. V lost 2 bases, J lost 4 bases, and 1 base stayed unmatched. The CDR3 protein is CASSLSGGTEAFF. The DNA of the CDR3 is TGTGCCAGCAGTTTATCAGGGGGCACTGAAGCTTTCTTT.

The chain is built from TRBV5-1 and TRBJ2-7; 7 bases are a match to TRBD2. The length of the CDR3 is 15 residues. Germline V gives CDR1 SGHRS, CDR2 YFSETQ. J was trimmed by 2 bases and V by 0 bases; bases with no gene match: 5. CDR3: CASSLVGGSTYEQYF. In nucleotides, the CDR3 is TGCGCCAGCAGCTTGGTGGGCGGGAGTACCTACGAGCAGTACTTC.

J is TRBJ2-3 and V is TRBV7-3; a possible D gene is TRBD1 (5 bases). The CDR3 is 14 amino acids. Trimming stripped 2 bases from V and 2 bases from J, with 8 bases between. Germline-derived CDR1 and CDR2 are SGHTA and FQGTGA. The CDR3 region is CASSLGAVTDTQYF. CDR3 DNA sequence: TGTGCCAGCAGCTTAGGGGCAGTCACAGATACGCAGTATTTT.

Here the CDR3 DNA reads TGTGCCAGCAGCTTGGAGGGAGTACAAGAGACCCAGTACTTC. This codes for CASSLEGVQETQYF. The chain joins TRBV5-6 to TRBJ2-5; a weak D match, TRBD2 (5 bases). CDR3 size: 14 residues. With 0 bases removed from V and 2 bases from J, the gap between germline ends came to 8 bases. Germline V CDR1 and CDR2: SGHDT, YYEEEE.

This clone is a singleton in its sample. The chain is built from TRBV6-5 and TRBJ1-1; weak D call: TRBD1 (5 bases). Deletions cut 5 bases from V and 6 bases from J, with 19 bases between. Germline V gene data show CDR1 as MNHEY and CDR2 as SVGAGI. This CDR3 has 15 residues. The CDR3 loop reads CASSQLITGSSEAFF. The CDR3 DNA follows: TGTGCCAGCAGTCAACTCATTACAGGATCCTCTGAAGCTTTCTTT.

The chain recombines TRBV19 with TRBJ1-3, with no clear D. Trimming shortened V by 8 bases and J by 0 bases, and 20 bases separated the two germline ends. The CDR3 contains 17 residues. Germline V gives CDR1 LNHDA, CDR2 SQIVND (reference sequence). CDR3 loop: CASVSEDSISSGNTIYF. The CDR3 bases are TGTGCCAGTGTATCAGAGGACTCTATCAGCTCTGGAAACACCATATATTTT.

This clone was observed many times. The J gene is TRBJ2-7, the V gene TRBV6-2 or TRBV6-3, with D unresolved. The V and J ends lost 5 bases and 3 bases respectively, with 14 bases between them. The CDR3 is 14 amino acids. Germline V gene data show CDR1 as MNHEY and CDR2 as SVGEGT. The CDR3 DNA follows: TGTGCCAGCAGTACCCTCCCCGGTAACTACGAGCAGTACTTC. This encodes CASSTLPGNYEQYF.

The chain combines TRBV25-1 with TRBJ1-6; D unresolved. Per the germline V gene, CDR1 is MGHDK and CDR2 is SYGVNS. CDR3 length equals 17 residues. The V and J ends lost 1 base and 0 bases respectively, with 10 bases between them. The CDR3: CASSESFLSSYNSPLHF. In nucleotides, the CDR3 is TGTGCCAGCAGTGAATCCTTCCTGAGCTCCTATAATTCACCCCTCCACTTT.

The chain recombines TRBV5-1 with TRBJ2-1; 9 bases agree with TRBD1. The length of the CDR3 is 15 residues. Germline CDR1 SGHRS, CDR2 YFSETQ. Unmatched junction bases numbered 4, after V lost 2 bases and J lost 4 bases. In DNA, the CDR3 is TGCGCCAGCAGCTTCTCCGGGACAGGGTACAATGAGCAGTTCTTC. This gives the protein CASSFSGTGYNEQFF.